This TCR beta chain was identified during a study of cytomegalovirus exposure and HLA in healthy donors. Study-level information: The use of the same platform for the 95 to 150 validation repertoires and the 650 to 850 first-cohort repertoires was reported by a later analysis. Study-level findings and limits: Specificity for CMV antigens was confirmed in vitro for a few of the CMV-associated chains. The authors listed around 150 TCR beta chains as cytomegalovirus-associated.

Libraries were prepared by immunoSEQ multiplex PCR; TCRdb keeps only in-frame clonotypes and omits some of them. Of around 120,000 clones in the sample, about 82% were seen once. V was shortened by 1 base and J by 7 bases, with 7 bases between the two germline ends. The CDR3 has 12 amino acids. Germline CDR1 is SGHAT and CDR2 is FQNNGV. Separate from the 666-subject first cohort, the 120-subject validation cohort was the one that the donors belonged to. Points on this clone: Its antigen remains unknown.

J is TRBJ1-1 and V is TRBV11-2; tentative D call: TRBD1 (5 bases). This sequence was found in a man between 18 and 29 years old in good health and CMV-seronegative. Sequenced material: PBMCs. The CDR3 here is CASSLGQGEAFF. CDR3 coding DNA: TGTGCCAGCAGCTTAGGGCAGGGTGAAGCTTTCTTT.